One sample yielded the 15 T cell receptor beta chains listed below, sequenced in a study of shared clonotypes between healthy human individuals. Only in-frame clones appear in the TCRdb table, and some are missing; sequencing was by immunoSEQ multiplex PCR. The table lists 1 million to 1.2 million clones, approximately 77% of them singletons. The specimen was memory CD4+ T cells from PBMCs. The subset is: CD45RA-negative fraction. The origin of the receptors is a man aged 18 to 29 in good health. Some clones in this sample may be carry-over from other donors' samples.

The genes are TRBV11-3 and TRBJ1-4; tentatively, D is TRBD1 (5 bases). CDR1 and CDR2 (germline): SGHNT, YENEEA. CDR3 length equals 15 residues. Deletions cut 6 bases from V and 1 base from J, with 12 bases between. CDR3 sequence reads: CASRFLGGTNEKLFF. CDR3 sequence (DNA): TGTGCCAGCAGGTTTTTGGGGGGAACTAATGAAAAACTGTTTTTT.

V and J are TRBV2 and TRBJ1-2; TRBD1 matches at 9 bases. Germline-derived CDR1 and CDR2 are SNHLY and FYNNEI. V was pared by 4 bases and J by 5 bases, with 8 bases of the junction left unmatched. The CDR3 totals 15 residues. DNA of the CDR3: TGTGCCAGCAGTGGGGGACAGGGAATCGTATATGGCTACACCTTC. It translates to CASSGGQGIVYGYTF.

The CDR3 coding sequence is TGCGCCAGCAGTGAGTCCTGGAGGAACACAGATACGCAGTATTTT. Translating gives CASSESWRNTDTQYF. The chain couples TRBV10-1 to TRBJ2-3; TRBD2 might be the D (5 bases). The CDR3 consists of 15 residues. CDR1 WNHNN and CDR2 SYGVQD come from the germline V gene (reference sequence). Trimming left V 0 bases short and J 2 bases short, with 9 bases between.

The V gene is TRBV18, the J gene TRBJ2-6, with D possibly TRBD1 on 6 matching bases. With 8 bases removed from V and 1 base from J, the gap between germline ends came to 18 bases. Germline V lookup: CDR1 KGHSH, CDR2 LQKENI. This CDR3 comprises 17 residues. The CDR3 is CASPTQDRQSGANVLTF. The CDR3 DNA is TGTGCCAGCCCCACACAGGACAGACAATCTGGGGCCAACGTCCTGACTTTC.

J is TRBJ1-1 and V is TRBV30; 7 bases map to TRBD1. Germline CDR1 reads GTSNPN; CDR2 reads SVGIG (reference sequence). CDR3 size: 15 residues. Trimming took 0 bases from V and 7 from J; bases not matched to a gene: 11. The CDR3 bases are TGTGCCTGGAGTGTTACCTTACGACAGGGCAGTGAAGCTTTCTTT. Its translation is CAWSVTLRQGSEAFF.

This chain joins TRBV4-2 and TRBJ2-3; D uncertain. In germline, CDR1 is LGHNA, CDR2 YNFKEQ. V was shortened by 1 base and J by 1 base, with 12 bases between the two germline ends. CDR3 size: 16 residues. The CDR3 loop is CASSQVGAVGTDTQYF. The CDR3, as DNA: TGTGCCAGCAGCCAAGTAGGTGCTGTGGGCACAGATACGCAGTATTTT.

This clone was seen only once. The rearrangement joins TRBV30 to TRBJ2-6, with D hard to call. From germline, CDR1 is GTSNPN and CDR2 SVGIG (reference sequence). This CDR3 is built from 18 residues. With 1 base removed from V and 0 bases from J, the gap between germline ends came to 16 bases. CDR3 in amino acids: CAWSGARYYGSGANVLTF. The CDR3, as DNA: TGTGCCTGGAGTGGCGCCCGGTACTATGGCTCTGGGGCCAACGTCCTGACTTTC. The whole variable domain, filled in from reference TRBV30 and TRBJ2-6, reads SQTIHQWPATLVQPVGSPLSLECTVEGTSNPNLYWYRQAAGRGLQLLFYSVGIGQISSEVPQNLSASRPQDRQFILSSKKLLLSDSGFYLCAWSGARYYGSGANVLTFGAGSRLTVL.

The rearrangement uses TRBV19 and TRBJ1-5, with TRBD1 identical over 8 bases. CDR1 is LNHDA, CDR2 SQIVND, per germline (reference sequence). The CDR3 has 13 amino acids. Unmatched junction bases numbered 5, after V lost 7 bases and J lost 6 bases. CDR3 loop: CASMAGGLQPQHF. The CDR3 DNA sequence: TGTGCCAGTATGGCAGGGGGCCTTCAGCCCCAGCATTTT.

Turning to this clone: The sample carries other DNA sequences with the same CDR3. V gene TRBV29-1 combines with J gene TRBJ1-2; a weak D match, TRBD1 (6 bases). V was shortened by 3 bases and J by 0 bases, with 11 bases between the two germline ends. The CDR3 extends over 14 amino acids. CDR1 SQVTM and CDR2 ANQGSEA come from the germline V gene. The CDR3 protein is CSVEGRGANYGYTF. The CDR3 region has the DNA TGCAGCGTTGAGGGCAGGGGAGCTAACTATGGCTACACCTTC.

This rearrangement joins TRBV6-5 to TRBJ1-4, with D hard to call. This CDR3 comprises 12 residues. The germline gives CDR1 MNHEY, CDR2 SVGAGI. The ends were cut back, 6 bases at V and 6 bases at J, with 8 bases in the middle. The CDR3 loop is CASSSIDEKLFF. CDR3 bases: TGTGCCAGCAGCTCTATTGATGAAAAACTGTTTTTT.

The chain is built from TRBV11-3 and TRBJ2-5; the D gene is possibly TRBD2 (5 bases). V was cut by 3 bases and J by 1 base, with 9 bases left in between. CDR3 length: 14 residues. The V gene's germline CDR1 is SGHNT and CDR2 YENEEA. The CDR3 here is CASSLGVFQETQYF. CDR3 sequence (DNA): TGTGCCAGCAGCTTGGGAGTTTTCCAAGAGACCCAGTACTTC.

The chain uses TRBV5-1 and TRBJ2-1, with 12 positions matching TRBD2. The CDR3 runs to 15 residues. Germline CDR1 is SGHRS and CDR2 is YFSETQ. Trimming at V came to 5 bases and at J to 7 bases, leaving 7 bases not matched to a gene. The CDR3 protein is CASRMTSGGTNEQFF. CDR3 in DNA: TGCGCCAGCAGAATGACTAGCGGGGGAACGAATGAGCAGTTCTTC.

The rearrangement uses TRBV7-2 and TRBJ1-1; 7 positions agree with TRBD1. The length of the CDR3 is 15 residues. CDR1 and CDR2 (germline): SGHTA, FQGNSA. Trimming at V came to 6 bases and at J to 1 base, leaving 8 bases not matched to a gene. CDR3 loop: CASRPDRAGNTEAFF. As DNA, the CDR3 is TGTGCCAGCAGGCCTGACAGGGCGGGGAACACTGAAGCTTTCTTT. Full variable domain (missing parts from reference TRBV7-2 and TRBJ1-1): GAGVSQSPSNKVTEKGKDVELRCDPISGHTALYWYRQSLGQGLEFLIYFQGNSAPDKSGLPSDRFSAERTGGSVSTLTIQRTQQEDSAVYLCASRPDRAGNTEAFFGQGTRLTVV.

The rearrangement joins TRBV7-3 to TRBJ2-2; D remains ambiguous. The ends were cut back, 5 bases at V and 3 bases at J, with 7 bases in the middle. Germline CDR1 is SGHTA and CDR2 is FQGTGA. The CDR3 totals 13 residues. The CDR3 nucleotides read TGTGCCAGCAGCCCGGTCGACACCGGGGAGCTGTTTTTT. It yields the protein CASSPVDTGELFF.

This clone was found a few times. V usage is TRBV7-3 and J usage is TRBJ2-1; D remains unclear. This CDR3 spans 13 amino acids. The ends were cut back, 1 base at V and 6 bases at J, with 7 bases in the middle. Germline V gives CDR1 SGHTA, CDR2 FQGTGA. The CDR3 bases are TGTGCCAGCAGCTTAAGGGGTTTCAATGAGCAGTTCTTC. It encodes CASSLRGFNEQFF.